This TCR beta chain was sequenced for a study of beta chain features in type 1 diabetes. Based on CD45RO/CCR7/CD25/CD127/CD95/CD27, CD4+ regulatory, stem cell-like memory, naive and central memory cells were sorted. Points on this clone: Its specificity is unknown. This sample also contains other DNA sequences that code for the same CDR3.

cDNA synthesis used the whole RNA isolate, giving expressed TCRB sequences. Deep immunoSEQ sequencing covered naive, central memory and regulatory T cell samples. Sequencing used immunoSEQ multiplex PCR; TCRdb keeps in-frame clones, though not all of them. The data hold hundreds of thousands of clones, with roughly an eighth observed a single time. Study conclusions and caveats: PCR might pick shorter templates more often, in the same way for patients and controls.

Germline values: CDR1 SGHRS, CDR2 YFSETQ. The CDR3 extends over 13 amino acids. V was shortened by 1 base and J by 8 bases, with 10 bases between the two germline ends. Sequencing was done on a sample of naive CD4+ T cells from blood. The receptor comes from a woman between 40 and 50 years old in good health. The J gene is TRBJ2-1, the V gene TRBV5-1; the D is unclear. The CDR3 sequence is CASSLTEAHEQFF. The CDR3 coding sequence is TGCGCCAGCAGCTTGACCGAGGCACATGAGCAGTTCTTC. The whole variable domain, filled in from reference TRBV5-1 and TRBJ2-1, reads KAGVTQTPRYLIKTRGQQVTLSCSPISGHRSVSWYQQTPGQGLQFLFEYFSETQRNKGNFPGRFSGRQFSNSRSEMNVSTLELGDSALYLCASSLTEAHEQFFGPGTRLTVL.